The entry that follows covers one TCR beta chain sequence. The sample comes from a study of blood T cell repertoires in COVID-19. Overall study context: COVID-19 samples from acute and convalescent phases originated in the United States, Italy and Spain.

Data came from immunoSEQ multiplex PCR; TCRdb stores just in-frame clones and leaves some out. The sample includes roughly 190,000 clones, roughly 79% seen only once; the top ten take roughly 9.6%. Trimming removed 5 bases at V and 0 bases at J, with 11 bases between. The CDR3 totals 14 residues. The V gene's germline CDR1 is MNHEY and CDR2 SMNVEV (reference sequence). Material: peripheral blood. The genes are TRBV27 and TRBJ2-7; TRBD2 might be the D (6 bases). This TCR derives from a woman aged 40 to 50 with COVID-19, enrolled during active disease. CDR3 sequence: CASSIAGSSYEQYF. The CDR3 DNA is TGTGCCAGCAGTATTGCGGGGAGCTCCTACGAGCAGTACTTC.